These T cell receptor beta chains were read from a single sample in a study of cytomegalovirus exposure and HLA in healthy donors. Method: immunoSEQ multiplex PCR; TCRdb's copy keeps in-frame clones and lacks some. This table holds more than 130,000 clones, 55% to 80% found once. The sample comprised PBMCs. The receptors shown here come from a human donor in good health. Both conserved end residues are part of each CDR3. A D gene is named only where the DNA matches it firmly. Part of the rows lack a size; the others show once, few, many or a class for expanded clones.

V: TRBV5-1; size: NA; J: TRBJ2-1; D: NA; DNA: TGCGCCAGCAGCGCACAGAACAATGAGCAGTTCTTC; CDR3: CASSAQNNEQFF
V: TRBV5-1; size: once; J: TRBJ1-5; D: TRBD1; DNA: TGCGCCAGCAGCCCCTCCCCGACAGGGAGCGGTGAGCCCCAGCATTTT; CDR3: CASSPSPTGSGEPQHF
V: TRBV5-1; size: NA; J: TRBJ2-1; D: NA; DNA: TGCGCCAGCAGCTTCCCAGGGGACGGGGGGCACTCCTACAATGAGCAGTTCTTC; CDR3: CASSFPGDGGHSYNEQFF
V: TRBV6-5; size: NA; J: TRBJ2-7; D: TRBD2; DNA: TGTGCCAGCAGTTACTCGCTAGCGGGGGCCTACGAGCAGTACTTC; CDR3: CASSYSLAGAYEQYF
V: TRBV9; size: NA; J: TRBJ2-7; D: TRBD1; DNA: TGTGCCAGCAGCGTAGGCTGGCAGGGGGCGGGCGAGCAGTACTTC; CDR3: CASSVGWQGAGEQYF
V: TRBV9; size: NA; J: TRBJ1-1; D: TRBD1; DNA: TGTGCCAGCAGCGTAGGGACAGGGAGTATAGCTTTCTTT; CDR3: CASSVGTGSIAFF
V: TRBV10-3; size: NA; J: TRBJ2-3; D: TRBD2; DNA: TGTGCCACTAGCGGGACTTACACAGATACGCAGTATTTT; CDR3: CATSGTYTDTQYF
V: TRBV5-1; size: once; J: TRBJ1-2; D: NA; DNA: TGCGCCAGCAGCTTGGGGACAGCATATGGCTACACCTTC; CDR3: CASSLGTAYGYTF
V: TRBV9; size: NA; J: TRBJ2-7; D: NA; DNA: TGTGCCAGCAGCGTAGCACGGCAGGGTTACGAGCAGTACTTC; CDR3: CASSVARQGYEQYF
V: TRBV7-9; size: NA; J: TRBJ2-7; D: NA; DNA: TGTGCCAGCAGCTTAGTGGTGAGCTACGAGCAGTACTTC; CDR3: CASSLVVSYEQYF
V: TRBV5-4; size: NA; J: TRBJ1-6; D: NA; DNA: TGTGCCAGCGGATCTAGAGGACAAGGAAGCCCCTATAATTCACCCCTCCACTTT; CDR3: CASGSRGQGSPYNSPLHF
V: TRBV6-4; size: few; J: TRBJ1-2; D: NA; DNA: TGTGCCAGCGCAGAGACGGGTGATGCCTATGGCTACACCTTC; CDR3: CASAETGDAYGYTF
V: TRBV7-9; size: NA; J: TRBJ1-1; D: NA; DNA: TGTGCCAGCAGCCACTTTGACAAGAACACTGAAGCTTTCTTT; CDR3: CASSHFDKNTEAFF
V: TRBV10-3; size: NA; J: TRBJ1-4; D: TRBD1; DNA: TGTGCCACTGGGGGACAGATTGCAACTAATGAAAAACTGTTTTTT; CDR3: CATGGQIATNEKLFF
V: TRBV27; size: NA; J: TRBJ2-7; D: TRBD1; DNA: TGTGCCAGCAGTCTGTACAGGGGGCACTACGAGCAGTACTTC; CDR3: CASSLYRGHYEQYF
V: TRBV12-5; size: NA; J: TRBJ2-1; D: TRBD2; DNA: TGTGCTAGTGGTTTGGTACGGAGCGGGAGGTATTACAATGAGCAGTTCTTC; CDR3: CASGLVRSGRYYNEQFF
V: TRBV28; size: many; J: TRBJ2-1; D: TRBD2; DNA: TGTGCCAGCAGTTTAGAAGAAGCGGGGGGGCTTGGGAATGAGCAGTTCTTC; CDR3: CASSLEEAGGLGNEQFF
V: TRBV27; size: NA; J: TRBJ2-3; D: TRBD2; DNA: TGTGCCAGCAGTTTTCGGGGGGGCACAGATACGCAGTATTTT; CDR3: CASSFRGGTDTQYF
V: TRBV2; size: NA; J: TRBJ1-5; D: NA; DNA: TGTGCCAGCAGTGTTCATAGCGGCAATCAGCCCCAGCATTTT; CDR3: CASSVHSGNQPQHF
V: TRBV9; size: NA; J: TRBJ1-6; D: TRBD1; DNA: TGTGCCAGCAGCCCTTCGGGACAGTCGAATTCACCCCTCCACTTT; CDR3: CASSPSGQSNSPLHF
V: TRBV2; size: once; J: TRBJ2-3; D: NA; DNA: TGTGCCAGCAGTAATAGCGGAAGCACAGATACGCAGTATTTT; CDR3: CASSNSGSTDTQYF
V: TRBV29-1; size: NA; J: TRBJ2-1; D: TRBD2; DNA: TGCAGCGCACGCGGGGGATCTTACAATGAGCAGTTCTTC; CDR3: CSARGGSYNEQFF
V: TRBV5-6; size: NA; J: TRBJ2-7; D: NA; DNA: TGTGCCAGCAGCACCGGACACGAACCCTACTACGAGCAGTACTTC; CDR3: CASSTGHEPYYEQYF
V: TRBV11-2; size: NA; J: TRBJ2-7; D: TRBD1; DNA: TGTGCCAGCAGCGCGAACAGGGGACCCTACGAGCAGTACTTC; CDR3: CASSANRGPYEQYF
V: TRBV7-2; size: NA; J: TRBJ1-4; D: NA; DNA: TGTGCCAGCAGCCAAGGACTGTCAACTAATGAAAAACTGTTTTTT; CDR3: CASSQGLSTNEKLFF
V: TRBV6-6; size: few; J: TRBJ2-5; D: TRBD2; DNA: TGTGCCAGCAGTTACGGCGGGGGGTCCCTAGAGACCCAGTACTTC; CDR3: CASSYGGGSLETQYF
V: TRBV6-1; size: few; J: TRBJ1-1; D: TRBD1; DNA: TGTGCCAGCATCACAGGGGGCGAGGGTGAAGCTTTCTTT; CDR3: CASITGGEGEAFF
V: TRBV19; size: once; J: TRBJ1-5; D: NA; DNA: TGTGCCAGTAAACTCCGTGGGAGTCAGCCCCAGCATTTT; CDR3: CASKLRGSQPQHF
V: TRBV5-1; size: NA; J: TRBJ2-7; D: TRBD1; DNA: TGCGCCAGCCACTCCGGGACAGGGTCTAACGAGCAGTACTTC; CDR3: CASHSGTGSNEQYF
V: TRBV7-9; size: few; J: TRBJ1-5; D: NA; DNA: TGTGCCAGCAGCTCCAGGGGTAGCAATCAGCCCCAGCATTTT; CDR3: CASSSRGSNQPQHF
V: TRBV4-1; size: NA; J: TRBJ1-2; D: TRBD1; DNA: TGCGCCAGCAGCCAATCCACTCGACAGGGAGGCTACACCTTC; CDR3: CASSQSTRQGGYTF
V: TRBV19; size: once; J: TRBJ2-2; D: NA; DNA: TGTGCCAGTAGTAGTGGACAGCCGAACACCGGGGAGCTGTTTTTT; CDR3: CASSSGQPNTGELFF
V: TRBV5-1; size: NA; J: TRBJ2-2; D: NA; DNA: TGCGCCAGCAGCTCTCAGGGGTGGGAGCTGTTTTTT; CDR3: CASSSQGWELFF
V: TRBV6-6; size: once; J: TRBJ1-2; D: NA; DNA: TGTGCCAGCATCAGACAATTCCAGGGAGGCTACACCTTC; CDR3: CASIRQFQGGYTF
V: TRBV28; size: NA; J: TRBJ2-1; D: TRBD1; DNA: TGTGCCAGCAGTTTACGGGACAGGGGAATCAATGAGCAGTTCTTC; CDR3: CASSLRDRGINEQFF
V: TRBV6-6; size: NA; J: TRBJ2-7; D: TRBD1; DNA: TGTGCCAGCAGTATACCGGGACAGGGGGCGTGTGAGCAGTACTTC; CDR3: CASSIPGQGACEQYF
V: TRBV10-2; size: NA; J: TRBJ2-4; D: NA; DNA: TGCGCCAGCAGTCAGTGGTCGGGGGACATTCAGTACTTC; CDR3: CASSQWSGDIQYF
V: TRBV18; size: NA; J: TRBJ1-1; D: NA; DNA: TGTGCCAGCTCACCAGGACAGAACACTGAAGCTTTCTTT; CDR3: CASSPGQNTEAFF
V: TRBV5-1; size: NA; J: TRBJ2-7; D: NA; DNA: TGCGCCAGCAGCGCGGGTTACGAGCAGTACTTC; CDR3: CASSAGYEQYF
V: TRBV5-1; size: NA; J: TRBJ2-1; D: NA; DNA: TGCGCCAGCAGCTCTAGGACTTACAATGAGCAGTTCTTC; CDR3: CASSSRTYNEQFF
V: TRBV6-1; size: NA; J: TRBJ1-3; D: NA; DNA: TGTGCCAGCAGTGAAGGGTGGCGAAACACCATATATTTT; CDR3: CASSEGWRNTIYF
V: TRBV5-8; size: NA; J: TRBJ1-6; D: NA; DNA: TGTGCCAGCAGCATGGAGCCGGGGGTTAATTCACCCCTCCACTTT; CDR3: CASSMEPGVNSPLHF
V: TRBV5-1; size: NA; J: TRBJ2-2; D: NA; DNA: TGCGCCAGCACCGCCGGGACGAACACCGGGGAGCTGTTTTTT; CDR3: CASTAGTNTGELFF
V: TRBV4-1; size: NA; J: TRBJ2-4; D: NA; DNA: TGCGCCAGCAGCCAAGATAGGGCAGGACTCGTTACCAAAAACATTCAGTACTTC; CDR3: CASSQDRAGLVTKNIQYF
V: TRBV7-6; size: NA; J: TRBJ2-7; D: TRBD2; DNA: TGTGCCAGCAGCTTAGGCTCGGGGGGGCGATCAGTTTTTTCCTACGAGCAGTACTTC; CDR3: CASSLGSGGRSVFSYEQYF
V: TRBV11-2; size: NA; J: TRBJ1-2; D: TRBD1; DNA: TGTGCCAGCAGCGTCCAGGGGGCCCACAGAAACTATGGCTACACCTTC; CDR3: CASSVQGAHRNYGYTF
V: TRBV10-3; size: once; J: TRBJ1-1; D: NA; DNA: TGTGCATCAGGCGACCTCTCGGCTTTCTTT; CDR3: CASGDLSAFF
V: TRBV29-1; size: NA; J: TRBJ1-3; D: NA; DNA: TGCAGCGTTACTATAGGCTCTGGAAACACCATATATTTT; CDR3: CSVTIGSGNTIYF
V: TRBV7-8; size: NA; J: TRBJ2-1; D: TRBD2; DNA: TGTGCCAGCAGCTTGTCGCCTAGCGGAGCCTACAATGAGCAGTTCTTC; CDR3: CASSLSPSGAYNEQFF
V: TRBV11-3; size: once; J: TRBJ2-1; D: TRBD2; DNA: TGTGCCAGCAGCTTAGAGGGGCCGGGACTAGCGGGGGGCGACAATGAGCAGTTCTTC; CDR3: CASSLEGPGLAGGDNEQFF
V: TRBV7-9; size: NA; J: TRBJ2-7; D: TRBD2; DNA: TGTTCCAGCAGCTCATCAACCGGGACTAGCGGCTACGAGCAGTACTTC; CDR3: CSSSSSTGTSGYEQYF
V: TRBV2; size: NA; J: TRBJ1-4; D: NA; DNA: TGTGCCAGCAGTGAGGAAGGCAGGGAGGCTGAAAAACTGTTTTTT; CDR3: CASSEEGREAEKLFF
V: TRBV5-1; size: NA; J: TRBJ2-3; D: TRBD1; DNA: TGCGCCAGCAGCATAGGACAGGGGAGGGATACGCAGTATTTT; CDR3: CASSIGQGRDTQYF
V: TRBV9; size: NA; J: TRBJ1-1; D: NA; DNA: TGTGCCAGCAGCGTAGGCTCAACAGGTGAAGCTTTCTTT; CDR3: CASSVGSTGEAFF
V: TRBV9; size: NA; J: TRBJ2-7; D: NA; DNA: TGTGCCAGCAGCGTAGGGAGGGGCCCCTACGAGCAGTACTTC; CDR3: CASSVGRGPYEQYF
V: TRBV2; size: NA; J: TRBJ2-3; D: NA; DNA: TGTGCCACCACGGCCATGACACGCACAGATACGCAGTATTTT; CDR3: CATTAMTRTDTQYF
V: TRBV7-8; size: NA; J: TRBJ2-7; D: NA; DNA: TGTGCCAGCAGCTCTAACCTAGATACAGGAGACTACGAGCAGTACTTC; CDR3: CASSSNLDTGDYEQYF
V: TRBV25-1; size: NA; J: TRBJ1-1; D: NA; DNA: TGTGCCAGCAGTGGAGGGGTCAGGGGATGGGGAACTGAAGCTTTCTTT; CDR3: CASSGGVRGWGTEAFF
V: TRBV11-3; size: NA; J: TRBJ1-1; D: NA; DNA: TGTGCCAGCAGCTTAACGGTGAACACTGAAGCTTTCTTT; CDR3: CASSLTVNTEAFF